The T cell receptor beta chain described here comes from a study of blood T cell repertoires in COVID-19. Study context: T cells, B-cell-depleted T cells, or PBMCs provided the cDNA or gDNA that served as material.

Per the authors' pipeline: Scientists estimated how many nucleated cells there were by amplifying reference gene primers. The protocol was immunoSEQ multiplex PCR, while the TCRdb copy is restricted to in-frame clones and leaves out a portion. That table is the source of V, J and clone size, and D and trimming were worked out from the DNA. Here the sample spans some 67,000 clones, around nine tenths being singletons. CDR3 length: 14 amino acids. The V and J ends lost 6 bases and 4 bases respectively, with 14 bases between them. Per germline, CDR1 MDHEN and CDR2 SYDVKM. This clone turned up a few times.

Input material: peripheral blood. This clonotype was obtained from a woman aged 55-70 years with acute or convalescent COVID-19. The V gene is TRBV28, the J gene TRBJ2-3, with a possible D match to TRBD2 (6 bases). DNA of the CDR3: TGTGCCAGCAGCCGAGGAGGGGAGGCAGATACGCAGTATTTT. This translates into CASSRGGEADTQYF.